This T cell receptor (beta chain) was sequenced in a study of blood T cell repertoires in COVID-19. Study in general: Samples taken during acute and convalescent COVID-19 were collected in the United States, Italy and Spain.

Sequenced by immunoSEQ multiplex PCR; TCRdb stores in-frame clones only, minus some. The sample has 200,000 to 250,000 clones, 70% to 90% seen once. J lost 5 bases, V lost 1 base, and 7 bases had no gene match. This CDR3 comprises 16 residues. CDR1 is LGHNA and CDR2 is YNFKEQ in the germline V gene. The J gene is TRBJ2-2, the V gene TRBV4-2; 7 nucleotides align to TRBD2. Sequencing input: peripheral blood. The clonotype comes from a man aged 30 to 45 with COVID-19, enrolled during active disease. As DNA, the CDR3 is TGTGCCAGCAGCCAAGGGGTTAGGGGAGGGACCGGGGAGCTGTTTTTT. Its translation: CASSQGVRGGTGELFF.